These 32 T cell receptor beta chains were all obtained from the same sample, sequenced in a study of persistence of HIV-infected CD4 T cells. Stimulation used approximately 9.1 ug/mL lysate from CMV-infected fibroblasts. Sorted nonresponding memory CD4+ T cells were CD40L-negative, CD69-negative, CD45RO-high. No antigens are known for them. This was the immunoSEQ version 4 assay in survey mode. Sequencing was performed with immunoSEQ multiplex PCR; in TCRdb, only in-frame clones are kept and a portion is missing. The table has 25,000 to 35,000 clones, roughly four fifths seen once. This specimen consisted of CD4+ T cells sorted from PBMCs after roughly 19-hour stimulation, obtained from a patient who received antiretroviral therapy. The source is an adult man with HIV who was CMV-seropositive.

The chain joins TRBV30 to TRBJ2-3; D gene uncertain. CDR1 and CDR2 (germline): GTSNPN, SVGIG (reference sequence). Trimming removed 2 bases at V and 4 bases at J, with 4 bases between. This CDR3 comprises 11 residues. The DNA of the CDR3 is TGTGCCTGGAGTTGGGCAGATACGCAGTATTTT. It codes for CAWSWADTQYF.

This sequence joins TRBV5-1 and TRBJ1-1; D is unresolved. Trimming removed 4 bases at V and 3 bases at J, with 13 bases between. Germline loops: CDR1 SGHRS, CDR2 YFSETQ. The CDR3 totals 14 residues. CDR3 loop: CASSPDYPDTEAFF. The CDR3 bases are TGCGCCAGCAGCCCTGACTACCCCGACACTGAAGCTTTCTTT.

The rearrangement links TRBV7-2 to TRBJ1-2; D remains unclear. CDR1 is SGHTA, CDR2 FQGNSA, per germline. The germline V and J ends were trimmed by 0 bases and 7 bases, with 9 bases remaining between them. The CDR3 covers 13 residues. The CDR3 sequence: CASSLARDTGYTF. The CDR3 nucleotides read TGTGCCAGCAGCTTAGCTCGAGACACTGGCTACACCTTC.

V is TRBV4-1 and J is TRBJ2-3, with TRBD1 matching 7 bases. Germline CDR1 and CDR2: MGHRA and YSYEKL. The ends lost 3 bases at V and 5 bases at J; junction bases unmatched: 8. The CDR3 sequence is 15 residues long. As DNA, the CDR3 is TGCGCCAGCAGCCAGTGGACAGGCGCGGGAGATACGCAGTATTTT. Its protein product is CASSQWTGAGDTQYF.

The chain joins TRBV9 to TRBJ2-5, with TRBD1 as a possible D gene (5 bases). Germline V CDR1 and CDR2: SGDLS, YYNGEE. V dropped 0 bases and J dropped 5 bases, with 20 bases sitting between them. CDR3 length: 17 residues. The chain's CDR3 is CASSVGSRWGPEETQYF. In DNA form, the CDR3 reads TGTGCCAGCAGCGTAGGCTCGCGGTGGGGCCCAGAGGAGACCCAGTACTTC.

This clone was detected only once. The chain has TRBV20-1 and TRBJ2-3, with a weak D call TRBD2 (5 bases). Between the trimmed V and J ends, which lost 3 bases and 2 bases, there was a span of 18 bases. Germline V gives CDR1 DFQATT, CDR2 SNEGSKA (reference sequence). CDR3 length: 16 residues. The chain's CDR3 is CSASGVIGGPTDTQYF. The CDR3, as DNA: TGCAGTGCTAGTGGAGTGATAGGCGGGCCCACAGATACGCAGTATTTT.

The genes are TRBV4-2 and TRBJ1-2; maybe TRBD1 (6 bases). CDR3 length equals 13 residues. V lost 1 base to trimming and J lost 3 bases, with 6 bases between them. Germline values: CDR1 LGHNA, CDR2 YNFKEQ. The DNA of the CDR3 is TGTGCCAGCAGCCAAGCAGGGGACTATGGCTACACCTTC. Translated, it gives CASSQAGDYGYTF.

The chain carries TRBV5-5 and TRBJ1-2; 7 bases are shared with TRBD1. The CDR3 is 16 amino acids. Trimming cost V 3 bases and J 7 bases; bases outside gene matches: 15. Germline loops: CDR1 SGHKS, CDR2 YYEKEE (reference sequence). CDR3 nucleotide sequence: TGTGCCAGCAGCTACAAAAGACAGGGAAGGGTTGGTGGCTACACCTTC. This gives the protein CASSYKRQGRVGGYTF.

This chain uses TRBV15 with TRBJ1-6; D possibly corresponds to TRBD1 (5 bases). Germline V gene lookup returns CDR1 LNHNV and CDR2 YYDKDF (reference sequence). The CDR3 is 14 amino acids. V was pared by 5 bases and J by 7 bases, with 12 bases between. CDR3 region: CATSEGRMNSPLHF. CDR3 sequence (DNA): TGTGCCACCAGCGAGGGACGGATGAATTCACCCCTCCACTTT. The variable domain in full, with the rest retrieved from reference TRBV15 and TRBJ1-6, is DAMVIQNPRYQVTQFGKPVTLSCSQTLNHNVMYWYQQKSSQAPKLLFHYYDKDFNNEADTPDNFQSRRPNTSFCFLDIRSPGLGDTAMYLCATSEGRMNSPLHFGNGTRLTVT.

V gene TRBV6-2 or TRBV6-3 combines with J gene TRBJ1-1; D unresolved. V lost 6 bases to trimming and J lost 5 bases, with 16 bases between them. This CDR3 comprises 14 residues. Germline CDR1 is MNHEY and CDR2 is SVGEGT. CDR3 in DNA: TGTGCCAGCAGCCTTGGCCAGGTTTGGACTGAAGCTTTCTTT. This translates into CASSLGQVWTEAFF.

CDR3 protein: CASSPPERGRRTFF. As DNA, the CDR3 is TGTGCCAGCAGCCCCCCCGAAAGGGGGCGTCGAACTTTCTTT. The chain recombines TRBV3-1 (or the pseudogene TRBV3-2) with TRBJ1-1; 7 bases match TRBD1. After removal of 4 bases from V and 12 bases from J, the junction contained 14 bases not matched to a gene. CDR1 is LGHDT and CDR2 is YNNKEL in the germline V gene (reference sequence). The CDR3 contains 14 residues.

The CDR3 protein is CAIMKDRASGSYEQYF. The CDR3 DNA is TGTGCCATCATGAAAGACAGGGCCTCAGGATCCTACGAGCAGTACTTC. The chain joins TRBV10-3 to TRBJ2-7, with 7 bases that match TRBD1. CDR1 and CDR2 from the germline V gene are ENHRY and SYGVKD. The junction had 13 bases not matched to a gene; V was cut back by 7 bases and J by 1 base. This CDR3 spans 16 amino acids.

The chain uses TRBV6-5 and TRBJ1-4; the match to TRBD1 covers 7 bases. Germline CDR1 MNHEY, CDR2 SVGAGI. The CDR3 has 14 amino acids. V dropped 7 bases and J dropped 12; count of bases not matched to a gene: 14. CDR3 in amino acids: CASNPNNRGAELFF. DNA of the CDR3: TGTGCCAGCAACCCCAATAACAGGGGAGCGGAACTGTTTTTT.

This clone was detected only once. The chain couples TRBV4-3 to TRBJ1-1; tentatively, D is TRBD1 (5 bases). Trimming removed 1 base at V and 0 bases at J, with 9 bases between. The CDR3 is made up of 15 amino acids. Germline assignment: CDR1 LGHNA and CDR2 YSLEER. CDR3 coding DNA: TGCGCCAGCAGCCAAGGGCAGGGAATGAACACTGAAGCTTTCTTT. Translating it yields CASSQGQGMNTEAFF.

The V and J genes are TRBV18 and TRBJ1-4; D not resolved. V lost 3 bases, J lost 0 bases, and 2 bases lay in between. Germline CDR1 reads KGHSH; CDR2 reads LQKENI. The CDR3 sequence is 13 residues long. CDR3 amino acids: CASSPATNEKLFF. The CDR3 DNA sequence: TGTGCCAGCTCACCGGCAACTAATGAAAAACTGTTTTTT.

The gene calls are TRBV6-5 and TRBJ2-1; no clear D. V was shortened by 6 bases and J by 6 bases, with 9 bases between the two germline ends. Germline loops: CDR1 MNHEY, CDR2 SVGAGI. The CDR3 runs to 12 residues. The CDR3 DNA sequence: TGTGCCAGCAGGTCCCTTCTCAATGAGCAGTTCTTC. This encodes CASRSLLNEQFF.

The V and J genes are TRBV5-1 and TRBJ1-4; D is possibly TRBD1 (5 bases). Trimming cost V 0 bases and J 4 bases, with 13 bases left between them. There are 16 residues in the CDR3. Germline CDR1 and CDR2: SGHRS and YFSETQ. CDR3: CASSLGSGTLNEKLFF. For the CDR3, the DNA is TGCGCCAGCAGCTTGGGATCCGGGACCCTTAATGAAAAACTGTTTTTT. Full variable domain (outside the CDR3, taken from reference TRBV5-1 and TRBJ1-4): KAGVTQTPRYLIKTRGQQVTLSCSPISGHRSVSWYQQTPGQGLQFLFEYFSETQRNKGNFPGRFSGRQFSNSRSEMNVSTLELGDSALYLCASSLGSGTLNEKLFFGSGTQLSVL.

V gene TRBV5-1 combines with J gene TRBJ2-7; a weak D match, TRBD1 (5 bases). CDR1 is SGHRS, CDR2 YFSETQ, per germline. The CDR3 covers 15 residues. Trimming left V 0 bases short and J 3 bases short, with 13 bases between. The CDR3 region is CASSLGWGTIYEQYF. CDR3 nucleotides: TGCGCCAGCAGCTTGGGGTGGGGCACGATCTACGAGCAGTACTTC.

CDR3 sequence reads: CASSETFLYEQYF. Here the CDR3 DNA reads TGTGCCAGCAGTGAGACTTTCCTGTACGAGCAGTACTTC. The genes are TRBV28 and TRBJ2-7; D remains ambiguous. CDR1 is MDHEN and CDR2 is SYDVKM in the germline V gene. V was cut by 5 bases and J by 4 bases, with 12 bases left in between. The CDR3 loop spans 13 amino acids.

There are a few counts of this clone. The V call is TRBV6-4, the J call TRBJ1-2; 8 bases agree with TRBD1. CDR1 is MRHNA and CDR2 is SNTAGT in the germline V gene. CDR3 length: 17 residues. J lost 0 bases, V lost 3 bases, and 9 bases had no gene match. The chain's CDR3 is CASSEGTGYGANYGYTF. The CDR3 nucleotides are TGTGCCAGCAGTGAAGGGACAGGCTATGGGGCTAACTATGGCTACACCTTC.

The chain employs TRBV4-1 and TRBJ1-3; TRBD1 is a possible D gene (6 bases). V lost 0 bases to trimming and J lost 0 bases, with 15 bases between them. Germline V gene lookup returns CDR1 MGHRA and CDR2 YSYEKL. There are 18 residues in the CDR3. The CDR3 DNA sequence: TGCGCCAGCAGCCAAGATGCGGTCGGGGGCCTCTCTGGAAACACCATATATTTT. This encodes CASSQDAVGGLSGNTIYF.

The V call is TRBV5-1, the J call TRBJ2-2, with TRBD1 as a possible D gene (6 bases). The CDR3 has 13 amino acids. Germline assignment: CDR1 SGHRS and CDR2 YFSETQ. V was trimmed by 7 bases and J by 10 bases, leaving 17 bases between them. This CDR3 is CASQGPKGVELFF. The CDR3 DNA reads TGCGCCAGCCAAGGGCCGAAGGGGGTGGAGCTGTTTTTT.

This clone was observed a single time. V usage is TRBV30 and J usage is TRBJ2-2; a weak D match, TRBD2 (6 bases). V was pared by 4 bases and J by 1 base, with 16 bases between. The CDR3 extends over 16 amino acids. Germline CDR1 reads GTSNPN; CDR2 reads SVGIG (reference sequence). The CDR3 protein is CAWTLHGTGNTGELFF. CDR3 nucleotide sequence: TGTGCCTGGACCCTTCACGGGACTGGGAACACCGGGGAGCTGTTTTTT.

This chain joins TRBV15 and TRBJ1-4; 7 nucleotides align to TRBD1. V was pared by 0 bases and J by 1 base, with 8 bases of the junction left unmatched. Germline CDR1 reads LNHNV; CDR2 reads YYDKDF (reference sequence). CDR3 length equals 18 residues. The CDR3 DNA reads as TGTGCCACCAGCAGAGACACGACAGGGATAGGAACTAATGAAAAACTGTTTTTT. Its protein product is CATSRDTTGIGTNEKLFF.

Only a few counts were recorded for this clone. The chain couples TRBV6-5 to TRBJ1-2; D might be TRBD1 (5 bases). Trimming shortened V by 2 bases and J by 2 bases, and 15 bases separated the two germline ends. There are 16 residues in the CDR3. CDR1 is MNHEY, CDR2 SVGAGI, per germline. The CDR3 coding sequence is TGTGCCAGCAGTTACCCTAAAGGGGTCCCGAACTATGGCTACACCTTC. Its translation is CASSYPKGVPNYGYTF.

V gene TRBV18 combines with J gene TRBJ1-2, with D maybe TRBD1 (6 bases). The CDR3 loop spans 16 amino acids. V lost 3 bases and J lost 4, with 18 bases in between. The V gene's germline CDR1 is KGHSH and CDR2 LQKENI. CDR3 protein: CASSPRDGQSSYGYTF. The CDR3 DNA sequence: TGTGCCAGCTCACCTCGGGACGGACAGTCCTCCTATGGCTACACCTTC. Full variable domain (outside the CDR3, taken from reference TRBV18 and TRBJ1-2): NAGVMQNPRHLVRRRGQEARLRCSPMKGHSHVYWYRQLPEEGLKFMVYLQKENIIDESGMPKERFSAEFPKEGPSILRIQQVVRGDSAAYFCASSPRDGQSSYGYTFGSGTRLTVV.

The chain has TRBV7-9 and TRBJ2-5; possible D gene TRBD1, 6 bases. Trimming took off 4 bases at V and 4 bases at J, with 16 bases between the two ends. The CDR3 is 15 amino acids. Per germline, CDR1 SEHNR and CDR2 FQNEAQ (reference sequence). CDR3 bases: TGTGCCAGCAGCTCATTGGTCTTAGGGGGAGAGACCCAGTACTTC. It translates to CASSSLVLGGETQYF.

The gene calls are TRBV7-8 and TRBJ2-3, with D unclear. This CDR3 region has 16 residues. From germline, CDR1 is SGHVS and CDR2 FQNEAQ. V lost 1 base and J lost 1, with 12 bases in between. Here the CDR3 DNA reads TGTGCCAGCAGCTTAGGCGTTGGGCGCCGCACAGATACGCAGTATTTT. As protein: CASSLGVGRRTDTQYF.

J is TRBJ2-1 and V is TRBV9; 10 bases match TRBD2. The CDR3 is 15 residues long. Germline CDR1 reads SGDLS; CDR2 reads YYNGEE. V dropped 2 bases and J dropped 6; count of bases not matched to a gene: 5. The CDR3 sequence: CASSVSGGIFNEQFF. Here the CDR3 DNA reads TGTGCCAGCAGCGTTAGCGGGGGGATTTTCAATGAGCAGTTCTTC.

CDR3 nucleotides: TGTGCCAGTAGTATTTTTGGGACAGGGTCGAGTCAGCCCCAGCATTTT. This gives the protein CASSIFGTGSSQPQHF. The chain combines TRBV19 with TRBJ1-5; 9 bases map to TRBD1. V was clipped by 3 bases and J by 6 bases; unmatched bases: 9. This CDR3 is built from 16 residues. Looked up from germline, CDR1 is LNHDA and CDR2 is SQIVND (reference sequence).

The chain joins TRBV2 to TRBJ2-7, with a weak D call TRBD1 (5 bases). Deletions cut 2 bases from V and 4 bases from J, with 12 bases between. The CDR3 is 14 residues long. Per the germline V gene, CDR1 is SNHLY and CDR2 is FYNNEI. This CDR3 reads CASSEQGIGYEQYF. CDR3 nucleotide sequence: TGTGCCAGCAGTGAACAGGGCATAGGTTACGAGCAGTACTTC. Full variable domain (outside the CDR3, taken from reference TRBV2 and TRBJ2-7): EPEVTQTPSHQVTQMGQEVILRCVPISNHLYFYWYRQILGQKVEFLVSFYNNEISEKSEIFDDQFSVERPDGSNFTLKIRSTKLEDSAMYFCASSEQGIGYEQYFGPGTRLTVT.

The rearrangement joins TRBV9 to TRBJ2-7, with D unclear. CDR1 and CDR2 (germline): SGDLS, YYNGEE. The length of the CDR3 is 16 residues. Trimming stripped 0 bases from V and 2 bases from J, with 15 bases between. The CDR3 DNA is TGTGCCAGCAGCGTAGACGGCAGCTATTCAACCTACGAGCAGTACTTC. Translating it yields CASSVDGSYSTYEQYF.